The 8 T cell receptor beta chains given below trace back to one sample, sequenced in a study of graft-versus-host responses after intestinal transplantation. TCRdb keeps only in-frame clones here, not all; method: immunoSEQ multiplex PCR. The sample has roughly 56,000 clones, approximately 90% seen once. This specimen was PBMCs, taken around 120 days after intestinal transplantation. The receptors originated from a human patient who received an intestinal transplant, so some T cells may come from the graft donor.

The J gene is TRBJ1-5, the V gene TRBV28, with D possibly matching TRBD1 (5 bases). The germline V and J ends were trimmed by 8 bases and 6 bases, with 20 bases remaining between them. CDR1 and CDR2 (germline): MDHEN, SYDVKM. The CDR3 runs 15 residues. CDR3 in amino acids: CASVMGTLAGQPQHF. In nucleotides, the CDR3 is TGTGCCAGCGTTATGGGGACCCTAGCTGGTCAGCCCCAGCATTTT.

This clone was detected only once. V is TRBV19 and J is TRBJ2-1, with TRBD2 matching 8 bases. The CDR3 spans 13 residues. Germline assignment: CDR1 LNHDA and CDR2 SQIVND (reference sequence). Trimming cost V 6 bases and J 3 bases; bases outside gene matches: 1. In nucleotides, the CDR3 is TGTGCCAGTAGCGGGACTAGCTACAATGAGCAGTTCTTC. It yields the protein CASSGTSYNEQFF.

In DNA form, the CDR3 reads TGTGCCAGCAGCCCCGGGACTGGGCGGATCAACGAGCAGTACTTC. Its translation is CASSPGTGRINEQYF. This chain links TRBV27 with TRBJ2-7; tentative D call: TRBD2 (6 bases). Germline loops: CDR1 MNHEY, CDR2 SMNVEV (reference sequence). The CDR3 runs 15 residues. Trimming removed 6 bases at V and 5 bases at J, with 20 bases between.

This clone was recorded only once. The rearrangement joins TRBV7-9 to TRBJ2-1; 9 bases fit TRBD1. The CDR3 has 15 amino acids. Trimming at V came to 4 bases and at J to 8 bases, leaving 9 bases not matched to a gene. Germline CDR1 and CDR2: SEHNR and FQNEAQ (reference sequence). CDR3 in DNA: TGTGCCAGCAGCTACTCCGGGACAGGGCTCGATGAGCAGTTCTTC. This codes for CASSYSGTGLDEQFF.

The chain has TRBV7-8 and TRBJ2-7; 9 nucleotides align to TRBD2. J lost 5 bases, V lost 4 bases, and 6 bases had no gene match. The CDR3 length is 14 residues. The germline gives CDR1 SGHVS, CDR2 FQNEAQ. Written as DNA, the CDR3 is TGTGCCAGCAGCTGGCGGGGGGGATTGAACGAGCAGTACTTC. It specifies CASSWRGGLNEQYF. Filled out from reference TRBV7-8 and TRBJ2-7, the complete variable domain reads GAGVSQSPRYKVAKRGQDVALRCDPISGHVSLFWYQQALGQGPEFLTYFQNEAQLDKSGLPSDRFFAERPEGSVSTLKIQRTQQEDSAVYLCASSWRGGLNEQYFGPGTRLTVT.

The CDR3 DNA is TGTGCCAGCTGTCGAGGGACAGGGGGAACAGATACGCAGTATTTT. As protein: CASCRGTGGTDTQYF. This chain links TRBV6-5 with TRBJ2-3; TRBD1 matches 11 bases. The germline V gene has CDR1 MNHEY and CDR2 SVGAGI. The V and J ends lost 8 bases and 3 bases, in that order; junction bases with no gene match: 7. The CDR3 is made up of 15 amino acids.

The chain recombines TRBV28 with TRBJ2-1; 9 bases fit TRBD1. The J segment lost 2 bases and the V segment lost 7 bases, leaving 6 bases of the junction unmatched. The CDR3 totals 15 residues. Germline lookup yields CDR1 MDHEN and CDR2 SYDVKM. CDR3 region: CASKTGTGPYNEQFF. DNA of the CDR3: TGTGCCAGCAAAACCGGGACAGGGCCCTACAATGAGCAGTTCTTC.

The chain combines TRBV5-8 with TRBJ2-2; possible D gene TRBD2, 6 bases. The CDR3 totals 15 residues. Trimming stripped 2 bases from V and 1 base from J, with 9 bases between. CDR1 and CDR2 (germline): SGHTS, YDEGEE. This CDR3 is CASSLTGVNTGELFF. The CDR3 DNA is TGTGCCAGCAGCTTAACGGGGGTGAACACCGGGGAGCTGTTTTTT.